These T cell receptor beta chains were read from a single sample in a study of cytomegalovirus exposure and HLA in healthy donors. Using immunoSEQ multiplex PCR, the repertoire was profiled, and TCRdb retains in-frame clones only, with some absent. This table has approximately 220,000 clones, about three quarters appearing once. Sequencing used PBMCs. All receptors come from a man aged 35 to 55 in good health and CMV-seronegative. CDR3s include the opening cysteine and the closing phenylalanine or tryptophan. D genes are given only for firm matches. Clone size is stated in some rows and not others, as once, few, many or a class when expanded.

TRBJ1-2,TRBV7-9,NA,NA,TGTGCCAGCAGCTTAGCGGGCAGGGCCTATGGCTACACCTTC,CASSLAGRAYGYTF
TRBJ2-7,TRBV19,NA,NA,TGTGCCAGTAGCCCAGCGGTTAGCTCCTACGAGCAGTACTTC,CASSPAVSSYEQYF
TRBJ2-1,TRBV5-1,NA,TRBD2,TGCGCCAGCAGTCGGGAGGGGGATGAGCAGTTCTTC,CASSREGDEQFF
TRBJ1-1,TRBV28,NA,NA,TGTGCCAGCAGTTTTTCCGCAGGGAACACTGAAGCTTTCTTT,CASSFSAGNTEAFF
TRBJ1-2,TRBV28,NA,TRBD1,TGTGCCAGCAGTTCCGGGACAGGTCTGACTTCTAACTATGGCTACACCTTC,CASSSGTGLTSNYGYTF
TRBJ1-1,TRBV6-5,NA,NA,TGTGCCAGCAGTCTCACGGGTGGAGAGTACACTGAAGCTTTCTTT,CASSLTGGEYTEAFF
TRBJ2-3,TRBV30,NA,TRBD2,TGTGCCTGGAGTTTCAGGCGGGAGGGGACAGATACGCAGTATTTT,CAWSFRREGTDTQYF
TRBJ2-2,TRBV10-1,NA,NA,TGCGCCAGCAGTGACGGGACGGGAGTAGGGGCCGGGGAGCTGTTTTTT,CASSDGTGVGAGELFF
TRBJ2-2,TRBV6-5,NA,NA,TGTGCCAGCAGTTACTCGGGAGGCGGGGAGCTGTTTTTT,CASSYSGGGELFF
TRBJ2-1,TRBV7-3,NA,TRBD2,TGTGCCAGCAGCGGGGGGGTGAGTGAGCAGTTCTTC,CASSGGVSEQFF
TRBJ2-1,TRBV7-3,NA,TRBD1,TGTGCCAGCAGCTTTGACAGGGGGGGTTACAATGAGCAGTTCTTC,CASSFDRGGYNEQFF
TRBJ2-3,TRBV10-2,NA,NA,TGCGCCAGCAGCGTTCCCCTCCTTCCCGATACGCAGTATTTT,CASSVPLLPDTQYF
TRBJ2-7,TRBV13,NA,TRBD2,TGTGCCAGCAGCCTTGTAGCGGGAAAAGATAATTCCTACGAGCAGTACTTC,CASSLVAGKDNSYEQYF
TRBJ1-4,TRBV2,NA,TRBD1,TGTGCCAGCAGTGAAGGTTCCAGGGGGACTAATGAAAAACTGTTTTTT,CASSEGSRGTNEKLFF
TRBJ2-7,TRBV6-5,NA,TRBD1,TGTGCCAGCAGCCGGACAGGGAAGCGCTACGAGCAGTACTTC,CASSRTGKRYEQYF
TRBJ2-1,TRBV9,NA,TRBD2,TGTGCCAGCAACGGTCCCGGGACTAGCGAGTATGAGCAGTTCTTC,CASNGPGTSEYEQFF
TRBJ2-7,TRBV15,NA,NA,TGTGCCACCAGCAGAGTTGGCAGGGGACGCGAGCAGTACTTC,CATSRVGRGREQYF
TRBJ2-2,TRBV4-1,NA,TRBD1,TGCGCCAGCAGCCAAGGGACAGGGGGTCGCACCGGGGAGCTGTTTTTT,CASSQGTGGRTGELFF
TRBJ1-5,TRBV30,few,NA,TGTGCCTGGAGTGTACAAGAAAATCAGCCCCAGCATTTT,CAWSVQENQPQHF
TRBJ1-4,TRBV11-2,NA,NA,TGTGCCAGCAGCTCGAGGAATATGGGTGAAAAACTGTTTTTT,CASSSRNMGEKLFF
TRBJ1-2,TRBV7-9,NA,TRBD1,TGTGCCAGCAGCCACCCAGTGGACAGGGGTTACGAGGGCTACACCTTC,CASSHPVDRGYEGYTF
TRBJ2-1,TRBV2,once,TRBD2,TGTGCCAGCAGCTCCCTAGCGGGAGGGTACAATGAGCAGTTCTTC,CASSSLAGGYNEQFF
TRBJ2-5,TRBV7-9,NA,NA,TGTGCCAGCAGCTTCAGAGAGAGGGCCGGGGAGACCCAGTACTTC,CASSFRERAGETQYF
TRBJ1-1,TRBV7-2,NA,NA,TGTGCCAGCAGCTACGGAGGGTCTGAAGCTTTCTTT,CASSYGGSEAFF
TRBJ2-3,TRBV7-6,NA,NA,TGTGCCAGCAGCCCCGGGATCACAGATACGCAGTATTTT,CASSPGITDTQYF
TRBJ2-7,TRBV6-1,few,TRBD1,TGTGCCAGCAGTGAATCGAACTTACAGGGGAAGCAGTACTTC,CASSESNLQGKQYF
TRBJ2-3,TRBV7-8,few,TRBD2,TGTGCCAGCAGCGAAAGGACTAGCGGGGGGGTAATGGCAGATACGCAGTATTTT,CASSERTSGGVMADTQYF
TRBJ2-1,TRBV18,NA,TRBD1,TGTGCCAGCTCACCCGGGACAGGGTCTCGAGAGCAGTTCTTC,CASSPGTGSREQFF
TRBJ2-1,TRBV9,NA,TRBD2,TGTGCCAGCAGCGTAAACGGGAGGGGCAATGAGCAGTTCTTC,CASSVNGRGNEQFF
TRBJ2-5,TRBV7-7,few,NA,TGTGCCAGCAGCTTCACCGGCCAAGAGACCCAGTACTTC,CASSFTGQETQYF
TRBJ2-5,TRBV9,NA,NA,TGTGCCAGCAGCGTACAGGGGACGGAGACCCAGTACTTC,CASSVQGTETQYF
TRBJ1-2,TRBV14,NA,NA,TGTGCCAGCAGCCAAGGACTTTTAGGCTACACCTTC,CASSQGLLGYTF
TRBJ1-4,TRBV9,NA,NA,TGTGCCAGCAGCGTTACAGGGAAGGAAGAAAAACTGTTTTTT,CASSVTGKEEKLFF
TRBJ2-2,TRBV7-9,NA,TRBD2,TGTGCCAGCAGCGGGACTAGCGGGAGTGCCGGGGAGCTGTTTTTT,CASSGTSGSAGELFF
TRBJ2-3,TRBV2,NA,TRBD2,TGTGCCAGCAGTGCCGAGCGGGGGGGCACAGATACGCAGTATTTT,CASSAERGGTDTQYF
TRBJ2-3,TRBV11-1,NA,TRBD2,TGTGCCAGCAGCTTCGGACTAGCGGGGAGCACAGATACGCAGTATTTT,CASSFGLAGSTDTQYF
TRBJ1-5,TRBV7-2,once,NA,TGTGCCAGCAGCTCCCAGGGGTCTAGCAATCAGCCCCAGCATTTT,CASSSQGSSNQPQHF
TRBJ1-5,TRBV7-9,few,TRBD1,TGTGCCAGCAGCTTGGGACAGCCCAATCAGCCCCAGCATTTT,CASSLGQPNQPQHF